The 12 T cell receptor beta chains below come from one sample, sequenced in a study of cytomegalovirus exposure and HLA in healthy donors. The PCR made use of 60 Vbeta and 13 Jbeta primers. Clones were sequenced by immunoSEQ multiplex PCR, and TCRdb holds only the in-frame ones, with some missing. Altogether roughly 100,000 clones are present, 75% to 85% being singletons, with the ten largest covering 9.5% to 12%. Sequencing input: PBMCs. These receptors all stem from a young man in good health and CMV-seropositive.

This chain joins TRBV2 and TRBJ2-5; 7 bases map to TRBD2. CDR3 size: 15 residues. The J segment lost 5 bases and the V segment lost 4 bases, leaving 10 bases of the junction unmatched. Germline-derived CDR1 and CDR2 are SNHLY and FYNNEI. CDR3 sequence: CASSVTSGVLETQYF. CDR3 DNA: TGTGCCAGCAGTGTGACCAGCGGGGTCTTGGAGACCCAGTACTTC.

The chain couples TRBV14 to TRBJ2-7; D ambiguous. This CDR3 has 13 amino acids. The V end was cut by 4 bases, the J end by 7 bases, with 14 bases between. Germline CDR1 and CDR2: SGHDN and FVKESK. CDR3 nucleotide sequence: TGTGCCAGCAGCCGCTCCCCGGTGGAGGAGCAGTACTTC. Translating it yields CASSRSPVEEQYF.

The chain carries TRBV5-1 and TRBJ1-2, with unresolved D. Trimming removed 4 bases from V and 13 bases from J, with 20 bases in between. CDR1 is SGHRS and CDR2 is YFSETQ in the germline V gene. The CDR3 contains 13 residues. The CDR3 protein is CASSPELASRATF. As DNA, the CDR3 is TGCGCCAGCAGCCCCGAGCTTGCCTCCCGTGCCACCTTC.

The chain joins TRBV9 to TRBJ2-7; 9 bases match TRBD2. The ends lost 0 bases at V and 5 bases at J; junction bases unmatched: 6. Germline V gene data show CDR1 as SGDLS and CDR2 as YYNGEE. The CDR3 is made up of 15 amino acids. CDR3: CASSVGSSGVNEQYF. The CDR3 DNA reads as TGTGCCAGCAGCGTAGGGTCTAGCGGGGTCAACGAGCAGTACTTC.

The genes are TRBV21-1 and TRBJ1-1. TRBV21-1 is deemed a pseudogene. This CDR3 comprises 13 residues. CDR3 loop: CASSNRGSTEAFF. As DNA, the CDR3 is TGTGCCAGCAGCAACCGGGGAAGCACTGAAGCTTTCTTT.

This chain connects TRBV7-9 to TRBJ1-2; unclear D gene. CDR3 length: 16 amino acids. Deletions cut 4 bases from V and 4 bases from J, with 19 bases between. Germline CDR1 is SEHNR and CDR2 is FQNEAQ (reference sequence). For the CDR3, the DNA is TGTGCCAGCAGCTCAATATTCGGGGAGCTCAGCTATGGCTACACCTTC. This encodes CASSSIFGELSYGYTF.

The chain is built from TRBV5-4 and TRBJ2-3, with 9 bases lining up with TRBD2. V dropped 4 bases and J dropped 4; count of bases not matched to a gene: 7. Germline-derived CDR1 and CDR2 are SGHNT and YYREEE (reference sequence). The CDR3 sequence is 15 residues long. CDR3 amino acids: CASSPFSGSPDTQYF. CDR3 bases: TGTGCCAGCAGCCCTTTTAGCGGGAGTCCAGATACGCAGTATTTT.

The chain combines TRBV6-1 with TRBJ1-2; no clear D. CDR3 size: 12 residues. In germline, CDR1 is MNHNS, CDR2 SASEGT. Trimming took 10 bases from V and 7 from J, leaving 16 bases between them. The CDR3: CATTGQRSGYTF. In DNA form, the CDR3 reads TGTGCCACCACGGGTCAAAGGAGTGGCTACACCTTC.

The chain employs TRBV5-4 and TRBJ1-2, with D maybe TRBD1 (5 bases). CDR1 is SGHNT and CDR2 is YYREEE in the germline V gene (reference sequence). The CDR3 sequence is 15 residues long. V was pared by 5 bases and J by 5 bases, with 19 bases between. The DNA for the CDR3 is TGTGCCAGCAGGTGGGACTCTCATCCACGATATGGCTACACCTTC. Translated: CASRWDSHPRYGYTF.

CDR3 DNA: TGTGCCAGCAGCTTAGTAGAGGGGGCCGGGGAGCTGTTTTTT. Translation: CASSLVEGAGELFF. The V gene is TRBV7-8, the J gene TRBJ2-2; TRBD1 is a possible D gene (6 bases). Trimming stripped 1 base from V and 6 bases from J, with 9 bases between. This CDR3 region has 14 residues. Germline assignment: CDR1 SGHVS and CDR2 FQNEAQ.

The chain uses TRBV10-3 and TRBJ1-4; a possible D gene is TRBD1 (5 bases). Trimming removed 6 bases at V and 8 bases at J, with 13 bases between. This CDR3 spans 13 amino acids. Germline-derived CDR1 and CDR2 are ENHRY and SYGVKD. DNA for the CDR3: TGTGCCATCAGGGGCCGGGGGGACGAAAAACTGTTTTTT. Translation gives CAIRGRGDEKLFF.

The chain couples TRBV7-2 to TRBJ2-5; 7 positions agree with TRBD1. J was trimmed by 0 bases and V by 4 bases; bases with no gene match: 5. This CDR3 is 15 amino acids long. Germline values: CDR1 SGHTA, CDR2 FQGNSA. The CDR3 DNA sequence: TGTGCCAGCAGCTACAGGGGTATATACCAAGAGACCCAGTACTTC. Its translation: CASSYRGIYQETQYF. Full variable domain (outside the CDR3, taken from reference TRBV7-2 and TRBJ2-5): GAGVSQSPSNKVTEKGKDVELRCDPISGHTALYWYRQSLGQGLEFLIYFQGNSAPDKSGLPSDRFSAERTGGSVSTLTIQRTQQEDSAVYLCASSYRGIYQETQYFGPGTRLLVL.